This T cell receptor (beta chain) was obtained from a study of blood T cells in healthy people across ages. Each sample yielded at least 6 micrograms of PBMC total RNA. Through a sample-barcoded 5' primer and a J-beta primer mix, a second PCR was run for 7 to 11 cycles. Via MiXCR, TCRdb re-called the 5' RACE reads, giving one row per CDR3 protein. The sample records 630,000 or so distinct CDR3 sequences, around 31% being singletons. To note about this clonotype: A read error may explain this, as a much larger clone is one base away.

What was sequenced was blood. The origin of this receptor is a woman older than 75 in good health.

The CDR3 coding sequence is TGTGCCAGCAGTTTAGTAACTAGCGGATTCTGGACGGAGACCCGGTACTTC. Its protein is CASSLVTSGFWTETRYF. The chain carries TRBV28 and TRBJ2-7, with 8 bases fitting TRBD2. Germline values: CDR1 MDHEN, CDR2 SYDVKM. This CDR3 comprises 17 residues. J lost 12 bases, V lost 2 bases, and 21 bases had no gene match. Supplemented by reference TRBV28 and TRBJ2-7, the full variable domain reads DVKVTQSSRYLVKRTGEKVFLECVQDMDHENMFWYRQDPGLGLRLIYFSYDVKMKEKGDIPEGYSVSREKKERFSLILESASTNQTSMYLCASSLVTSGFWTETRYFGPGTRLTVT.